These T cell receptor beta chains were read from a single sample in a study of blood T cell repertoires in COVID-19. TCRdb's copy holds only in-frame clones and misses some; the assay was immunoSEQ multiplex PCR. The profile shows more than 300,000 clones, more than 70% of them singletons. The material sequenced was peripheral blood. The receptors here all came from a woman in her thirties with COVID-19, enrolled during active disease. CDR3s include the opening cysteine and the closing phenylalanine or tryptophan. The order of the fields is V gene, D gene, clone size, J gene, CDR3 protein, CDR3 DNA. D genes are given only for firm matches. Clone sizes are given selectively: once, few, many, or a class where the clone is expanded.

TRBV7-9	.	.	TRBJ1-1	CASATIAEAFF	TGTGCCAGCGCGACAATCGCTGAAGCTTTCTTT
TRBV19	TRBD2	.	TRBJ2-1	CASSSSGGANEQFF	TGTGCCAGTAGTTCTAGCGGGGGGGCCAATGAGCAGTTCTTC
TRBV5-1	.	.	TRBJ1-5	CASSLVPNQPQHF	TGCGCCAGCAGCTTGGTCCCTAATCAGCCCCAGCATTTT
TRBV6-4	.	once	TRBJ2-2	CASSGDSNTGELFF	TGTGCCAGCAGCGGTGACAGTAACACCGGGGAGCTGTTTTTT
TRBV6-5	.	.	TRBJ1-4	CASGAATATNEKLFF	TGTGCCAGCGGGGCAGCCACCGCAACTAATGAAAAACTGTTTTTT
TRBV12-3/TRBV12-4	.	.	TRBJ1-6	CASSQNSPLHF	TGTGCCAGCAGTCAGAATTCACCCCTCCACTTT
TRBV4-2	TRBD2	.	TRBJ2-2	CASSPLGLAALGELFF	TGTGCCAGCAGCCCCCTGGGACTAGCGGCGCTCGGGGAGCTGTTTTTT
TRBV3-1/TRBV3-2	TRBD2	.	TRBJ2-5	CASSLGLAQQETQYF	TGTGCCAGCAGCCTTGGACTAGCTCAGCAAGAGACCCAGTACTTC
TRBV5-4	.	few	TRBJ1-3	CASSSNTGTIYF	TGTGCCAGCAGCTCTAATACGGGGACCATATATTTT
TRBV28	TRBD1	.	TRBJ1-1	CASSPGTGGGMNTEAFF	TGTGCCAGCAGTCCAGGGACAGGTGGAGGGATGAACACTGAAGCTTTCTTT
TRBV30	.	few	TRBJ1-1	CAWSVTGRAEAFF	TGTGCCTGGAGTGTGACAGGTAGGGCTGAAGCTTTCTTT
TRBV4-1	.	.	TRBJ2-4	CASSQDGGTKNIQYF	TGCGCCAGCAGCCAAGATGGGGGCACCAAAAACATTCAGTACTTC
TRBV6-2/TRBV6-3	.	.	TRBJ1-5	CASRSGSFARQPQHF	TGTGCCAGCCGTTCGGGGTCCTTCGCTCGTCAGCCCCAGCATTTT
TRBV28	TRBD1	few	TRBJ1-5	CASTNSGTGPNQPQHF	TGTGCCAGTACAAATTCCGGGACAGGTCCTAATCAGCCCCAGCATTTT
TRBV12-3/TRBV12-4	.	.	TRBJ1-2	CATGTGYYGYTF	TGTGCCACGGGTACAGGGTACTATGGCTACACCTTC
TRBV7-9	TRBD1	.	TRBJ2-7	CASSLGGTGGVYEQYF	TGTGCCAGCAGCTTAGGTGGGACAGGGGGCGTCTACGAGCAGTACTTC
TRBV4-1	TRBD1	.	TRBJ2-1	CASRPTLQGNEQFF	TGCGCCAGCAGACCTACGCTACAGGGGAATGAGCAGTTCTTC
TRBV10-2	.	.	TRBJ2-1	CASSEVRPTGQFF	TGCGCCAGCAGTGAGGTCCGCCCCACGGGGCAGTTCTTC
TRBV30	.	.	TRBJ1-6	CACPRGRSSYNSPLHF	TGTGCCTGCCCGCGAGGCCGGAGCTCCTATAATTCACCCCTCCACTTT
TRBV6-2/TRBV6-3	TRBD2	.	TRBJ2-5	CASSYPTGTSEEETQYF	TGTGCCAGCAGTTACCCAACCGGGACTAGCGAAGAAGAGACCCAGTACTTC
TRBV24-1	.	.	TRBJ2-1	CATSARETYNEQFF	TGTGCCACCAGTGCACGGGAGACCTACAATGAGCAGTTCTTC
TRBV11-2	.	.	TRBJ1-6	CASSLDRPQGGSPLHF	TGTGCCAGCAGCTTAGATCGGCCCCAGGGTGGTTCACCCCTCCACTTT
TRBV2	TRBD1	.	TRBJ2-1	CASRGQGDEQFF	TGTGCCAGCAGGGGACAGGGGGATGAGCAGTTCTTC
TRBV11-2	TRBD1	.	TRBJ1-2	CASRSVPDRGGGYTF	TGTGCCAGCAGATCCGTCCCCGACAGGGGGGGAGGCTACACCTTC
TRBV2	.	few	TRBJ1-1	CASSERGGITEAFF	TGTGCCAGCAGTGAAAGAGGAGGGATCACTGAAGCTTTCTTT
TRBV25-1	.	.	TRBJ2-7	CASRNRGSGEQYF	TGTGCCAGCCGAAATCGGGGGAGTGGCGAGCAGTACTTC
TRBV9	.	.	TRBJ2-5	CASTPGQTRETQYF	TGTGCCAGCACCCCCGGACAAACCCGAGAGACCCAGTACTTC
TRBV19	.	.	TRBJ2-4	CASSPRGTGTRVAKNIQYF	TGTGCCAGCTCCCCGAGGGGGACAGGGACTAGGGTAGCCAAAAACATTCAGTACTTC
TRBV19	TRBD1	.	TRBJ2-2	CASSGTGGPGELFF	TGTGCCAGTAGCGGGACAGGGGGACCCGGGGAGCTGTTTTTT
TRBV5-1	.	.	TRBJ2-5	CASSIEETQYF	TGCGCCAGCAGCATCGAAGAGACCCAGTACTTC
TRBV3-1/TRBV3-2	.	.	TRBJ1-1	CASSQVAPGFEAFF	TGTGCCAGCAGCCAAGTTGCCCCGGGGTTTGAAGCTTTCTTT
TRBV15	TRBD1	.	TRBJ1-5	CATSRDGQAINQPQHF	TGTGCCACCAGCAGAGATGGACAGGCGATCAATCAGCCCCAGCATTTT
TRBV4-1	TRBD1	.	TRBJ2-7	CASSPSGTGSYEQYF	TGCGCCAGCAGCCCGTCAGGGACAGGATCCTACGAGCAGTACTTC
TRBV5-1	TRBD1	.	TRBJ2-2	CASSLGTESNTGELFF	TGCGCCAGCAGCTTAGGGACAGAGTCGAACACCGGGGAGCTGTTTTTT
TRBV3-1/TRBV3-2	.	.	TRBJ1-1	CASSQTGAEAFF	TGTGCCAGCAGCCAGACAGGAGCTGAAGCTTTCTTT
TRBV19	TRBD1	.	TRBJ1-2	CASSIAGTGWISYGYTF	TGTGCCAGTAGTATCGCAGGGACAGGGTGGATTTCTTATGGCTACACCTTC
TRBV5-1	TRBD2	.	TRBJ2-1	CASSVRLAGAIEGQFF	TGCGCCAGCAGCGTGAGACTAGCGGGGGCGATAGAAGGGCAGTTCTTC
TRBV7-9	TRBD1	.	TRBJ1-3	CASSKGQAGNTIYF	TGTGCCAGCAGCAAAGGACAGGCTGGAAACACCATATATTTT
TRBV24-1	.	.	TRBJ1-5	CATQAGGGNQPQHF	TGTGCCACCCAGGCGGGGGGAGGCAATCAGCCCCAGCATTTT
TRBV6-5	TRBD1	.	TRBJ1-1	CASRTGSSTEAFF	TGTGCCAGCAGGACAGGGTCGAGCACTGAAGCTTTCTTT
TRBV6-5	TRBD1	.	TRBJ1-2	CASSNRDRGGIGYTF	TGTGCCAGCAGTAACCGGGACAGGGGAGGAATCGGCTACACCTTC
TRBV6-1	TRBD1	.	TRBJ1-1	CASSGGQGKMNTEAFF	TGTGCCAGCAGTGGTGGACAGGGGAAGATGAACACTGAAGCTTTCTTT